This is a list of T cell receptor beta chains from one sample in a study of cytomegalovirus exposure and HLA in healthy donors. TCRdb's copy holds only in-frame clones and misses some; the assay was immunoSEQ multiplex PCR. The repertoire consists of 200,000 to 250,000 clones, with about 70% occurring once and the leading ten covering 1.8%. Source material: PBMCs. These receptors originate from a woman in her twenties or thirties in good health and CMV-seronegative. Both conserved end residues are part of each CDR3. The D gene is left open where the match is weak. Not every row has a clone size; where given, it reads once, few, many or a size class.

j_call	v_call	clone_size	d_call	cdr3_length	cdr3_nt	cdr3_aa
TRBJ1-1	TRBV10-3	-	-	13	TGTGCCATCACGGGACAACTGAACACTGAAGCTTTCTTT	CAITGQLNTEAFF
TRBJ1-3	TRBV10-2	few	TRBD1	14	TGCGCCAGCAGCCGAGGACAGGATGGAAACACCATATATTTT	CASSRGQDGNTIYF
TRBJ2-3	TRBV30	-	-	13	TGTGCCTGGAGTGTACAGGGCCAAAGGCCCCAGTATTTT	CAWSVQGQRPQYF
TRBJ2-3	TRBV6-4	few	TRBD1	14	TGTGCCAGCAGTGACTCCGGCCCAGGGGGTACGCAGTATTTT	CASSDSGPGGTQYF
TRBJ2-3	TRBV6-1	-	TRBD2	17	TGTGCCAGCAGTGAAGTTTTGGGACTAGCGGGGACAGATACGCAGTATTTT	CASSEVLGLAGTDTQYF
TRBJ1-1	TRBV7-8	-	-	15	TGTGCCAGCAGCCTGCGGGACCCTAGAGGCGCTGAAGCTTTCTTT	CASSLRDPRGAEAFF
TRBJ2-5	TRBV5-6	-	-	15	TGTGCCAGCAGCTACAAGGACTGGTACCAAGAGACCCAGTACTTC	CASSYKDWYQETQYF
TRBJ1-1	TRBV14	-	-	14	TGTGCCAGCAGCCAAGACCAACTGATCACTGAAGCTTTCTTT	CASSQDQLITEAFF
TRBJ1-6	TRBV5-1	-	-	14	TGCGCCAGCAGCTTGGGAGATTATAATTCACCCCTCCACTTT	CASSLGDYNSPLHF
TRBJ1-1	TRBV6-6	few	-	12	TGTGCCAGCAGAAGTCAGGGGACTGAAGCTTTCTTT	CASRSQGTEAFF
TRBJ2-2	TRBV4-1	-	-	16	TGCGCCAGCAGCCGAATAGCCGGCGCGAACACCGGGGAGCTGTTTTTT	CASSRIAGANTGELFF
TRBJ2-1	TRBV18	-	-	15	TGTGCCAGCTCACTTCGGGACGGGGGATACAATGAGCAGTTCTTC	CASSLRDGGYNEQFF
TRBJ2-7	TRBV6-5	-	TRBD1	13	TGTGCCAGCGCTCCGGGACAGTCCTACGAGCAGTACTTC	CASAPGQSYEQYF
TRBJ1-6	TRBV2	-	-	13	TGTGCCAGCAGGACAGCTCTTAATTCACCCCTCCACTTT	CASRTALNSPLHF
TRBJ2-5	TRBV7-2	-	TRBD2	18	TGTGCCAGCAGCTTAGGGTCAGCGCAGCGGGGCCACCAAGAGACCCAGTACTTC	CASSLGSAQRGHQETQYF
TRBJ2-4	TRBV19	once	TRBD2	16	TGTGCCAGTAGTCTTCGACTAGCGGGGAGCAAAAACATTCAGTACTTC	CASSLRLAGSKNIQYF
TRBJ1-1	TRBV2	-	-	14	TGTGCCAGCAGTGAGAGGTCGGCGAACACTGAAGCTTTCTTT	CASSERSANTEAFF
TRBJ1-2	TRBV18	-	-	15	TGTGCTAGCTCACCACGGCGGGAAGCTAACTATGGCTACACCTTC	CASSPRREANYGYTF
TRBJ1-5	TRBV9	-	-	15	TGTGCCAGCAGCGTAGACCCAGATAGCAATCAGCCCCAGCATTTT	CASSVDPDSNQPQHF
TRBJ1-1	TRBV7-9	-	TRBD1	14	TGTTCCAGCAGGACAATAGCCTGGGACAGAGAAGCTTTCTTT	CSSRTIAWDREAFF
TRBJ1-6	TRBV6-6	-	-	13	TGTGCCAGCAGTCTCTCTTATCATTCACCCCTCCACTTT	CASSLSYHSPLHF
TRBJ2-6	TRBV7-8	-	-	16	TGTGCCAGCAGCTTAGACAGGCCATCTGGGGCCAACGTCCTGACTTTC	CASSLDRPSGANVLTF
TRBJ2-6	TRBV6-5	-	-	14	TGTGCCAGCAGGGACAGATCTGGGGCCAACGTCCTGACTTTC	CASRDRSGANVLTF
TRBJ1-5	TRBV6-5	-	-	14	TGTGCCAGCAGTGAGGTTTCAAGCAATCAGCCCCAGCATTTT	CASSEVSSNQPQHF
TRBJ1-3	TRBV7-9	-	-	15	TGTGCCAGCAGCTTCTTTTCGTCTTCTGGAAACACCATATATTTT	CASSFFSSSGNTIYF
TRBJ2-7	TRBV27	-	-	15	TGTGCCAGCAGTCTTGCCGGGACAATGCCGTACGAGCAGTACTTC	CASSLAGTMPYEQYF
TRBJ1-2	TRBV30	-	-	14	TGTGCCTGGAAGTACAGGGCACCCTTCTATGGCTACACCTTC	CAWKYRAPFYGYTF
TRBJ1-2	TRBV9	-	-	11	TGTGCCAGCAGCCTCCGGGGGTTCTACACCTTC	CASSLRGFYTF
TRBJ1-1	TRBV15	few	-	15	TGTGCCACCAGCAGAGATTATGTTCCGAACACTGAAGCTTTCTTT	CATSRDYVPNTEAFF
TRBJ1-3	TRBV7-2	-	-	16	TGTGCCAGCAGCCCAGATGCAGGGGTCCCTCCCAACACCATATATTTT	CASSPDAGVPPNTIYF
TRBJ1-1	TRBV29-1	-	-	14	TGCAGCGTTGAGAACAGGGTCACGAACACTGAAGCTTTCTTT	CSVENRVTNTEAFF
TRBJ1-1	TRBV4-1	-	-	15	TGCGCCAGCAGCCAAGTGATAGGGAAAGGGGTGAAAGCTTTCTTT	CASSQVIGKGVKAFF
TRBJ2-4	TRBV28	-	TRBD2	15	TGTGCCAGCAGTCTCGGGGGGGCGGCCAAAAACATTCAGTACTTC	CASSLGGAAKNIQYF
TRBJ1-2	TRBV19	once	TRBD1	16	TGTGCCAGTAGTAGGACAGGGGCCGTCGGAGGGTATGGCTACACCTTC	CASSRTGAVGGYGYTF
TRBJ1-1	TRBV18	-	-	13	TGTGCCAGCTCACCGACAGGGAACACTGAAGCTTTCTTT	CASSPTGNTEAFF
TRBJ1-1	TRBV11-2	-	-	14	TGTGCCAGCAGCTTAGAAAGGGGGAGCACTGAAGCTTTCTTT	CASSLERGSTEAFF
TRBJ1-1	TRBV11-3	-	-	13	TGTGCCAGCAGCTTAGACTCGCTAACTGAAGCTTTCTTT	CASSLDSLTEAFF
TRBJ2-1	TRBV7-9	few	-	14	TGTGCCAGCAGCTCCCACCTTATCGCGAATGAGCAGTTCTTC	CASSSHLIANEQFF
TRBJ1-6	TRBV6-1	once	TRBD1	17	TGTGCCAGCAGTGAAGTCCAGGGGGCTTCCTATAATTCACCCCTCCACTTT	CASSEVQGASYNSPLHF
TRBJ2-5	TRBV6-1	-	TRBD2	16	TGTGCCAGCAGTGAAGCCACTAGCGGGGGGAGGGAGACCCAGTACTTC	CASSEATSGGRETQYF
TRBJ1-2	TRBV5-1	-	TRBD1	16	TGCGCCAGCAGGGGGACAGGGACAAGCTCTAGTGGTGGCTACACCTTC	CASRGTGTSSSGGYTF
TRBJ2-7	TRBV11-2	few	TRBD2	13	TGTGCCAGCAGCCCCTTGACTAGCGGTGAGCAGTACTTC	CASSPLTSGEQYF
TRBJ2-5	TRBV5-4	-	TRBD2	16	TGTGCCAGCAGCCCAGGACTAGCGGGGGGGGAAGAGACCCAGTACTTC	CASSPGLAGGEETQYF
TRBJ2-3	TRBV7-9	-	-	15	TGTGCCAGCAGCTTAGCGGGCAGGGATGCAGATACGCAGTATTTT	CASSLAGRDADTQYF
TRBJ2-7	TRBV4-1	-	TRBD1	15	TGCGCCAGCAGCCAAGCAAAGGGACAGGCCTACGAGCAGTACTTC	CASSQAKGQAYEQYF
TRBJ1-3	TRBV6-1	-	TRBD1	13	TGTGCCGGACAGGGGGCGCCTGGAAACACCATATACTTT	CAGQGAPGNTIYF
TRBJ1-1	TRBV6-6	once	TRBD1	15	TGTGCCAGCATCCCTGATGGCAGGGGGGTCACTGAAGCTTTCTTT	CASIPDGRGVTEAFF
TRBJ2-7	TRBV5-1	few	TRBD2	15	TGCGCCAGCAGCCGATCCCTAGCGGGAGAATACGAGCAGTACTTC	CASSRSLAGEYEQYF
TRBJ2-5	TRBV11-2	-	TRBD1	14	TGTGCCAGCAGCTCGAAAGGGGGCACGGAGACCCAGTACTTC	CASSSKGGTETQYF
TRBJ1-1	TRBV7-2	-	-	14	TGTGCCAGCAGCCTCGACGGGTATAGGACTGAAGCTTTCTTT	CASSLDGYRTEAFF
TRBJ2-3	TRBV6-1	-	TRBD2	18	TGTGCCAGCAGTGAACGTGGTTTGGTAGCGGGAGGGACAGATACGCAGTATTTT	CASSERGLVAGGTDTQYF
TRBJ1-2	TRBV2	-	TRBD1	13	TGTGCCAGCAGGACAGGGTACGACTATGGCTACACCTTC	CASRTGYDYGYTF
TRBJ2-7	TRBV7-9	-	TRBD2	16	TGTTCCAGCAGCGTTACTAGCGGGGGGGCCGTCTACGAGCAGTACTTC	CSSSVTSGGAVYEQYF
TRBJ2-2	TRBV2	-	TRBD2	16	TGTGCCAGCAGTCCTACCGGGAGGGCCTCCACCGGGGAGCTGTTTTTT	CASSPTGRASTGELFF
TRBJ1-2	TRBV19	-	-	16	TGTGCCAGTAGTTCCCGACAGACGTTTAGCAACTATGGCTACACCTTC	CASSSRQTFSNYGYTF
TRBJ1-1	TRBV9	-	TRBD1	17	TGTGCCAGCAGCGTAGGGGGGACAGGGGAAATGAACACTGAAGCTTTCTTT	CASSVGGTGEMNTEAFF
TRBJ1-2	TRBV2	-	TRBD1	13	TGTGCCAGCAGTGGAGGGACAGGGTATGGCTACACCTTC	CASSGGTGYGYTF
TRBJ2-7	TRBV6-6	-	TRBD1	14	TGTGCCAGCAGTTACTTAGGACAGGGCTACGAGCAGTACTTC	CASSYLGQGYEQYF
TRBJ2-4	TRBV4-1	-	TRBD2	16	TGCGCCAGCAGCGAGGGAGCGGGGTGGGCCAAAAACATTCAGTACTTC	CASSEGAGWAKNIQYF